This record looks at one TCR beta chain sequence and its context. In the source study's methods: For nucleated cells, counts were estimated from reference gene primer amplification. Profiled with immunoSEQ multiplex PCR; TCRdb holds only in-frame clones, not every one. The V and J calls and clone size come from that table; D and trimming were worked out from the DNA. The table has 150,000 to 190,000 clones, around nine tenths seen once. Germline-derived CDR1 and CDR2 are MNHEY and SVGEGT. The CDR3 sequence is 14 residues long. Trimming pared 6 bases from V and 4 bases from J, leaving 15 bases between. This entry belongs to a study of blood T cell repertoires in COVID-19. The overall study: Samples taken during acute and convalescent COVID-19 were collected in the United States, Italy and Spain. Sample material is recorded as cDNA or gDNA derived from T cells, B-cell-depleted T cells, or PBMCs.

The TCR was taken from a woman aged 70-85 years with acute or convalescent COVID-19. Input material: peripheral blood. V and J are TRBV6-2 or TRBV6-3 and TRBJ1-2; D may be TRBD1 (5 bases). In DNA, the CDR3 is TGTGCCAGCAGCCCCGGGCAGGGAACCTATGGCTACACCTTC. Its translation: CASSPGQGTYGYTF.